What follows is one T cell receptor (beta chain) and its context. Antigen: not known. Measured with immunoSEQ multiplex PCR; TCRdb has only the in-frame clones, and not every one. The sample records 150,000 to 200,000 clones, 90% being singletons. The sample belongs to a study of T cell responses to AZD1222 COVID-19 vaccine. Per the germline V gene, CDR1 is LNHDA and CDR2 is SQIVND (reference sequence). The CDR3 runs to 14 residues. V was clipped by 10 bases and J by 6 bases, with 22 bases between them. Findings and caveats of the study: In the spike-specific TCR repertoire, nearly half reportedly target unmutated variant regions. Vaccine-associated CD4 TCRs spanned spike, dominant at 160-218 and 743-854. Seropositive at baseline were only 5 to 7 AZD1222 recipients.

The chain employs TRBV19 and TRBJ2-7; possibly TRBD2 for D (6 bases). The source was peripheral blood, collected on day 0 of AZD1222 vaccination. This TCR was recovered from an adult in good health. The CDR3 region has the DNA TGTGCCACTCGGGACTCCCTGACTCCTGGCGAGCAGTACTTC. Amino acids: CATRDSLTPGEQYF.